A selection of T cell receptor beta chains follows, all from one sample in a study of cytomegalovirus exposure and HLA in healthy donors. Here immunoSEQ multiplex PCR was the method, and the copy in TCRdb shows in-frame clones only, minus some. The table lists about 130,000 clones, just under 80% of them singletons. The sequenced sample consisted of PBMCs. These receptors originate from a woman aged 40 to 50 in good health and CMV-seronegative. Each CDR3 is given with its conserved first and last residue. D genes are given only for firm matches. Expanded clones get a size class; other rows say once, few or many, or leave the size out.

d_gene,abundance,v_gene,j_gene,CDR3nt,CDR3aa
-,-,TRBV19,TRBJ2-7,TGTGCCAGTAGTATAGATAATACGCTATTCTCCTACGAGCAGTACTTC,CASSIDNTLFSYEQYF
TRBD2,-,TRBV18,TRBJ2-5,TGTGCCAGCTCACCGCGCGGGGGGCAAGAGACCCAGTACTTC,CASSPRGGQETQYF
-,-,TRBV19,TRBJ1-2,TGTGCCAGTAGTATAGATTCGGGTCGCGGTGGCTACACCTTC,CASSIDSGRGGYTF
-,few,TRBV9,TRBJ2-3,TGTGCCAGCAGCGTCGAACACGGCACAGATACGCAGTATTTT,CASSVEHGTDTQYF
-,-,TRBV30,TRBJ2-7,TGTGCCTGGTCCACAGGGAACTACGAGCAGTACTTC,CAWSTGNYEQYF
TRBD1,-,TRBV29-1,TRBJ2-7,TGCAGCGTTGAACTCGTTGGGACAGGGACCTACGAGCAGTACTTC,CSVELVGTGTYEQYF
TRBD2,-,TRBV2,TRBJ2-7,TGTGCCAGCAGTGAAGCGCTTCCAAGCGGGGACTCCTACGAGCAGTACTTC,CASSEALPSGDSYEQYF
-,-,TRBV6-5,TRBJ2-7,TGCCGACCTGCAACCTCGGGACACCACTACGAGCAGTACTTC,CRPATSGHHYEQYF
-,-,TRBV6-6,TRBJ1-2,TGTGCCACAAACCAAAGAGCAGGCCAACCCTATGGCTACACCTTC,CATNQRAGQPYGYTF
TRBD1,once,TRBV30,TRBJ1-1,TGTGCCTGGAGAGGGGACAGGGGGCTTACTGAAGCTTTCTTT,CAWRGDRGLTEAFF